This TCR beta chain stems from a study of blood T cell repertoires in COVID-19 (dated by TCRdb to 2018 to 2021). Context from the whole study: Collaborator samples came from the United States, Italy and Spain and covered acute and convalescent phases of COVID-19. The material from the prospective study consisted of cDNA or gDNA derived from T cells, B-cell-depleted T cells, or PBMCs. A de-identified subject ID, COVID-19 status, age in years and sex were almost always included in the sample metadata. HLA class I and class II types, where available, came from metadata supplied by the sample provider rather than from assay-based typing. A freely available public database, intended as a resource for researchers studying the immune response to SARS-CoV-2, is where the repertoires were released. The dataset comprised deeply sampled blood TCRbeta repertoires from subjects exposed to, actively infected with, or recovered from COVID-19. The samples were drawn from two sources: the first 160 participants of the ongoing ImmuneRACE study, and 950 to 1,500 subjects contributed by 6 global collaborators. Overall study outcomes, separate from this receptor: The quantity of clinical and demographic metadata differed by source and by participant and was supplied without curation.

Comment on this clone: Its antigen has not been determined. No per-base quality is available; no much larger clone lies one base away.

Each collaborating institution followed its own protocols to collect whole blood in K2EDTA tubes. For TCRbeta analysis, collaborators shipped samples in one of three forms: frozen whole blood, isolated PBMCs, or DNA extracted from either of those sample types. TCRbeta CDR3 regions were amplified from genomic DNA by means of the immunoSEQ Assay, a bias-controlled multiplex PCR. The paper's processing steps were these. The number of nucleated cells in each sample was estimated from the amplification of reference gene primers within the assay. To quantify the absolute abundance of each unique TCRbeta CDR3 rearrangement, sequence reads were collapsed and filtered. For each sample, productive Simpson clonality was calculated by taking the square root of Simpson's diversity index across productive rearrangements. TCRdb provides this immuneACCESS table in a form limited to in-frame rearrangements. Some clones are lacking; in checked studies, under half of them reflect an unresolved V gene, and why the rest are absent is not known. The V and J calls and clone size were taken over from that table, and D and trimming were inferred from the DNA. This sample is represented by some 150,000 clones; roughly nine tenths of them were singletons. Around 4.6% of the sample is in the top ten clones.

Reading from cysteine to phenylalanine, the CDR3 counts 14 amino acids. Here the CDR3 DNA is all that survives: 42 bases in frame from base 1. Taken from the germline V gene, the CDR1 and CDR2 loops are MGHRA and YSYEKL. The germline V end is reduced by 3 bases and the J end by 11 bases; junction bases left unmatched: 12. The source is a woman aged 60-70 years with active or convalescent COVID-19. Recombination linked TRBV4-1 to TRBJ1-1, with 7 middle bases fitting TRBD1. The sample taken for sequencing was peripheral blood. The CDR3 protein sequence reads: CASSHLGGTGVAFF. The bases read TGCGCCAGCAGCCATCTCGGGGGTACAGGGGTGGCTTTCTTT.